This T cell receptor (beta chain) was obtained from a study of blood T cell repertoires in COVID-19. Method: immunoSEQ multiplex PCR; TCRdb's copy keeps in-frame clones and lacks some. The sample yields roughly 360,000 clones, about 90% seen once. Trimming left V 5 bases short and J 1 base short, with 12 bases between. Germline assignment: CDR1 SEHNR and CDR2 FQNEAQ (reference sequence). This CDR3 region has 14 residues. This chain joins TRBV7-9 and TRBJ2-7, with a possible D match to TRBD1 (5 bases). The sequence derives from a man aged 30 to 39 who had recovered from COVID-19. Input material: PBMCs or T cells enriched from blood (not recorded which). The CDR3 loop is CASSLRAGSYEQYF. The CDR3 region has the DNA TGTGCCAGCAGCCTCCGGGCAGGGTCCTACGAGCAGTACTTC.